This T cell receptor beta chain comes out of a study of shared clonotypes between healthy human individuals. Study-level information: CD4 naive and CD4 memory each took three plates per donor, while CD8 naive took two and CD8 memory one.

TCRdb's copy holds only in-frame clones and misses some; the assay was immunoSEQ multiplex PCR. The table includes some 2.1 million clones, roughly 93% detected once. Terminally differentiated effector memory CD45RA+ cells were left out of the naive CD8 fraction, which was CD45RO-negative and positively selected for CCR7. Germline CDR1 MDHEN, CDR2 SYDVKM. The CDR3 spans 11 residues. The clonotype comes from a man younger than 35 in good health. Some clones in this sample may be carry-over from other donors' samples. Sequences were obtained from naive CD8+ T cells from PBMCs. This chain links TRBV28 with TRBJ2-7; 7 bases are a match to TRBD1. The CDR3 DNA is TGTGCAACGGGACAGCTCTACGAGCAGTACTTC. Residues: CATGQLYEQYF.